What follows are 5 T cell receptor beta chains derived from one specimen sequenced in a study of beta chain features in type 1 diabetes. Expressed TCRB transcripts were sequenced, since all the RNA that had been isolated was reverse transcribed. Assay: immunoSEQ multiplex PCR; the TCRdb copy retains only in-frame clones and omits some. The sample carries 310,000 or so clones, about 11% recorded once. The specimen sequenced was naive CD4+ T cells from blood. These receptors were collected from a woman aged 25 to 45 in good health.

This clone appeared a few times. This chain uses TRBV18 with TRBJ1-1; a possible D gene is TRBD1 (6 bases). The CDR3 loop spans 15 amino acids. Deletions cut 3 bases from V and 5 bases from J, with 16 bases between. The germline gives CDR1 KGHSH, CDR2 LQKENI. Written as DNA, the CDR3 is TGTGCCAGCTCACCCTCCGACATCCAGGGGACTGAAGCTTTCTTT. The encoded protein is CASSPSDIQGTEAFF. Filled out from reference TRBV18 and TRBJ1-1, the complete variable domain reads NAGVMQNPRHLVRRRGQEARLRCSPMKGHSHVYWYRQLPEEGLKFMVYLQKENIIDESGMPKERFSAEFPKEGPSILRIQQVVRGDSAAYFCASSPSDIQGTEAFFGQGTRLTVV.

This clone was detected only a few times. V gene TRBV4-3 combines with J gene TRBJ2-1, with 9 bases identical to TRBD2. The V gene's germline CDR1 is LGHNA and CDR2 YSLEER. The V gene end was trimmed by 0 bases and the J gene end by 4 bases; junction bases not matched to a gene: 4. The CDR3 runs 16 residues. The CDR3 here is CASSQEAGGGYNEQFF. The CDR3 coding sequence is TGCGCCAGCAGCCAAGAGGCGGGAGGGGGATACAATGAGCAGTTCTTC.

This chain links TRBV4-3 with TRBJ1-1; the D gene is possibly TRBD1 (5 bases). V shed 7 bases and J shed 2 bases, with 20 bases lying between them. In germline, CDR1 is LGHNA, CDR2 YSLEER. This CDR3 is built from 16 residues. DNA of the CDR3: TGCGCCAGCACCCACGACGCAGGGAAGGGTAACACTGAAGCTTTCTTT. It yields the protein CASTHDAGKGNTEAFF.

This clone was observed a few times. CDR3 amino acids: CAWSSVATGANVLTF. The CDR3 DNA reads as TGTGCCTGGAGTTCTGTGGCAACTGGGGCCAACGTCCTGACTTTC. The rearrangement uses TRBV30 and TRBJ2-6, with D uncertain. The germline V gene has CDR1 GTSNPN and CDR2 SVGIG (reference sequence). The CDR3 has 15 residues. The V end lost 2 bases, the J end lost 2 bases, and 10 bases lay between the germline ends.

This clone showed up just a few times. This sequence joins TRBV30 and TRBJ2-5, with 9 bases lining up with TRBD1. The ends lost 3 bases at V and 2 bases at J; junction bases unmatched: 7. The CDR3 is made up of 15 amino acids. The germline gives CDR1 GTSNPN, CDR2 SVGIG (reference sequence). In DNA form, the CDR3 reads TGTGCCTGGAGCGACGACAGGGGGATACAAGAGACCCAGTACTTC. Translation: CAWSDDRGIQETQYF.